This T cell receptor (beta chain) was captured in a study of T-cell reconstitution after alpha-beta-depleted transplantation in children. This clonotype was counted many times. Its antigen is not known. As it was prepared, the TCRbeta library received unique molecular identifiers. Via MiXCR, TCRdb re-called the PCR reads, giving one row per CDR3 protein. The table records about 300,000 distinct CDR3 sequences, about a tenth of them present only once. The germline CDR1 and CDR2 sequences are KGHDR and SFDVKD. The CDR3 has 18 residues. The V gene lost 5 bases and the J gene lost 5 bases, with 23 bases spanning the gap. Points from the study as a whole: Certain patients had high TCRbeta diversity at day 60, and it came from recipient T cells and thymic progenitors that survived. Several hundred expanded graft clones reportedly gave rise to the alpha-beta T cells present about two months after transplant. It was newly produced T cells that mostly accounted for T-cell counts and diversity one year after transplant.

This specimen consisted of PBMCs, obtained before TCRalphabeta/CD19-depleted stem cell transplant. This rearrangement joins TRBV24-1 to TRBJ1-4; D is perhaps TRBD1 (6 bases). This TCR came from a boy less than two years old with acute myeloid leukemia, due to receive a stem cell transplant. The CDR3 coding sequence is TGTGCCACCAGTGCACCGGGACAAGGAACTGGCTCCAATGAAAAACTGTTTTTT. This gives the protein CATSAPGQGTGSNEKLFF.